A selection of T cell receptor beta chains follows, all from one sample in a study of blood T cell repertoires in COVID-19. Sequenced by immunoSEQ multiplex PCR; TCRdb stores in-frame clones only, minus some. The data contain roughly 120,000 clones, approximately 87% of them singletons. Input material: peripheral blood. The receptor source for this set is a woman aged 45-65 years with acute or convalescent COVID-19. The CDR3 runs from the conserved cysteine through the conserved F or W. The D gene is left open where the match is weak. Clone size appears in some rows only: once, few, many, or a class for an expanded clone.

j_call,clone_size,d_call,v_call,cdr3_aa,cdr3_nt
TRBJ2-3,.,TRBD2,TRBV7-2,CASSFRSGSSTDTQYF,TGTGCCAGCAGCTTCCGTAGCGGGAGTAGCACAGATACGCAGTATTTT
TRBJ1-1,.,.,TRBV7-6,CASSLGGANTEAFF,TGTGCCAGCAGCTTAGGTGGAGCGAACACTGAAGCTTTCTTT
TRBJ2-1,.,.,TRBV19,CASSINSNNEQFF,TGTGCCAGTAGTATAAACAGCAACAATGAGCAGTTCTTC
TRBJ2-2,.,TRBD1,TRBV5-1,CASSLGAQGAQKGELFF,TGCGCCAGCAGCTTGGGCGCTCAGGGGGCGCAGAAAGGGGAGCTGTTTTTT
TRBJ2-3,.,.,TRBV6-6,CASSYLRDTQYF,TGTGCCAGCAGTTACCTACGGGATACGCAGTATTTT
TRBJ2-5,.,.,TRBV5-6,CASSLSWRNETQYF,TGTGCCAGCAGCTTGTCATGGCGGAACGAGACCCAGTACTTC
TRBJ2-3,.,TRBD1,TRBV5-5,CASSRTGLSTDTQYF,TGTGCCAGCAGCCGGACAGGGCTTAGCACAGATACGCAGTATTTT
TRBJ1-6,.,.,TRBV29-1,CSVAKTGRVDPLHF,TGCAGCGTTGCGAAGACGGGGAGGGTGGATCCCCTCCACTTT
TRBJ1-5,.,TRBD1,TRBV3-1/TRBV3-2,CASSLGTANNQPQHF,TGTGCCAGCAGCCTTGGGACAGCGAACAATCAGCCCCAGCATTTT
TRBJ1-1,.,.,TRBV5-1,CASSGQGTEAFF,TGCGCCAGCAGCGGGCAGGGCACTGAAGCTTTCTTT
TRBJ2-2,.,TRBD1,TRBV19,CASSIEGDRLSGELFF,TGTGCCAGTAGTATAGAAGGGGACAGGTTGTCCGGGGAGCTGTTTTTT
TRBJ2-2,.,TRBD2,TRBV7-2,CASSPPGLAGGTGELFF,TGTGCCAGCAGCCCGCCCGGACTAGCGGGAGGTACCGGGGAGCTGTTTTTT
TRBJ1-4,.,.,TRBV15,CATSREAGWNEKLFF,TGTGCCACCAGCAGAGAGGCGGGTTGGAATGAAAAACTGTTTTTT
TRBJ2-2,.,.,TRBV7-9,CASIAGSRNTGELFF,TGTGCCAGCATTGCCGGGAGCCGAAACACCGGGGAGCTGTTTTTT
TRBJ1-3,.,.,TRBV3-1/TRBV3-2,CASSQAGSGNTIYF,TGTGCCAGCAGCCAAGCAGGGTCTGGAAACACCATATATTTT
TRBJ1-4,.,TRBD1,TRBV19,CASSIGQGRTNEKLFF,TGTGCCAGTAGTATAGGACAGGGACGGACTAATGAAAAACTGTTTTTT
TRBJ2-2,.,TRBD2,TRBV19,CASSLAGGITGELFF,TGTGCCAGTTCTTTAGCGGGAGGGATCACCGGGGAGCTGTTTTTT
TRBJ2-1,few,TRBD2,TRBV2,CASSPAGGLGEQFF,TGTGCCAGCAGTCCAGCGGGGGGGCTGGGTGAGCAGTTCTTC
TRBJ2-3,once,.,TRBV6-5,CASSYGGLPLDTQYF,TGTGCCAGCAGTTACGGGGGACTCCCCCTGGATACGCAGTATTTT
TRBJ1-1,once,TRBD1,TRBV30,CAWSVSGTGGAEAFF,TGTGCCTGGAGTGTATCGGGGACAGGGGGGGCTGAAGCTTTCTTT
TRBJ2-7,once,.,TRBV5-1,CASSKGSNYEQYF,TGCGCCAGCTCCAAGGGGTCGAACTACGAGCAGTACTTC
TRBJ1-1,.,.,TRBV18,CATRQGASNTEAFF,TGTGCCACTAGGCAAGGGGCCTCGAACACTGAAGCTTTCTTT
TRBJ1-1,.,.,TRBV7-9,CASSSRVMNTEAFF,TGTGCCAGCAGTTCCAGGGTCATGAACACTGAAGCTTTCTTT
TRBJ1-2,.,TRBD1,TRBV7-2,CASSEGQVYGYTF,TGTGCCAGCAGCGAGGGACAGGTCTACGGCTACACCTTC
TRBJ2-7,.,.,TRBV30,CAWQNSGGQYF,TGTGCCTGGCAAAATAGCGGCGGGCAGTACTTC
TRBJ2-3,.,.,TRBV4-1,CASSAGQSDTQYF,TGCGCCAGCAGTGCTGGACAGTCAGATACGCAGTATTTT
TRBJ2-7,.,.,TRBV1,CTSSHRSGRERNYEQYF,TGCACCAGCAGCCATCGTAGCGGGAGGGAGAGGAACTACGAGCAGTACTTC
TRBJ1-2,.,.,TRBV11-2,CASSFDRDKAGYTF,TGTGCCAGCAGCTTCGACCGGGACAAGGCTGGCTACACCTTC
TRBJ1-2,once,TRBD1,TRBV5-1,CASSGGTAHGYTF,TGCGCCAGCAGCGGGGGGACAGCCCATGGCTACACCTTC
TRBJ1-2,.,.,TRBV27,CASTTPGGAYGYTF,TGTGCCAGCACCACCCCTGGGGGGGCGTATGGCTACACCTTC
TRBJ1-6,.,TRBD1,TRBV7-6,CASSLESGGISPLHF,TGTGCCAGCAGCTTAGAGTCAGGGGGCATCTCACCCCTCCACTTT
TRBJ1-4,.,.,TRBV19,CASSMGTIEKLFF,TGTGCCAGTAGTATGGGGACAATTGAAAAACTGTTTTTT
TRBJ2-5,.,TRBD1,TRBV6-1,CASSEAGTGEETQYF,TGTGCCAGCAGTGAAGCTGGGACAGGAGAAGAGACCCAGTACTTC
TRBJ2-5,.,TRBD1,TRBV9,CASSAGGRETQYF,TGTGCCAGCAGCGCAGGGGGCAGGGAGACCCAGTACTTC
TRBJ1-4,once,.,TRBV7-2,CASSLQGQANEKLFF,TGTGCCAGCAGCTTGCAGGGTCAAGCTAATGAAAAACTGTTTTTT
TRBJ2-7,.,TRBD2,TRBV7-2,CASSWRLAGGPNEQYF,TGTGCCAGCAGCTGGAGACTAGCGGGAGGGCCCAACGAGCAGTACTTC
TRBJ2-2,.,.,TRBV4-1,CASSQKINGELFF,TGCGCCAGCAGCCAAAAAATTAACGGGGAGCTGTTTTTT
TRBJ1-1,.,TRBD1,TRBV18,CASSPLDKDRAAEAFF,TGTGCCAGCTCACCACTAGATAAGGACAGGGCAGCTGAAGCTTTCTTT
TRBJ2-7,once,TRBD1,TRBV15,CATSKGDRDSGEQYF,TGTGCCACCAGCAAGGGGGACAGGGATTCGGGCGAGCAGTACTTC
TRBJ2-3,.,.,TRBV20-1,CSARPAGTQYF,TGCAGTGCTAGGCCGGCGGGTACGCAGTATTTT
TRBJ2-7,.,.,TRBV11-3,CASSLARLTFSPGEQYF,TGTGCCAGCAGCTTAGCCCGACTGACCTTCTCTCCGGGCGAGCAGTACTTC
TRBJ1-2,few,.,TRBV19,CASSPQWGQNIWYGYTF,TGTGCCAGTAGCCCCCAGTGGGGGCAAAATATTTGGTATGGCTACACCTTC
TRBJ1-4,.,TRBD1,TRBV6-6,CATGTDRTEKLFF,TGTGCCACAGGGACGGACAGGACTGAAAAACTGTTTTTT
TRBJ1-1,once,TRBD1,TRBV6-5,CASSSGTAVAEAFF,TGTGCCAGCAGTTCCGGGACAGCGGTGGCTGAAGCTTTCTTT
TRBJ2-1,.,.,TRBV15,CATSSEGVSYNEQFF,TGTGCCACCAGCAGTGAAGGGGTCTCCTACAATGAGCAGTTCTTC
TRBJ1-2,.,TRBD1,TRBV28,CAIGQGAYGYTF,TGTGCCATAGGACAGGGTGCCTATGGCTACACCTTC
TRBJ2-2,.,TRBD1,TRBV5-1,CASSKPGQGSAGELFF,TGCGCCAGCAGCAAGCCGGGACAGGGAAGCGCCGGGGAGCTGTTTTTT
TRBJ2-1,.,TRBD2,TRBV6-1,CASSEFTSGGLSNEQFF,TGTGCCAGCAGTGAATTCACGTCGGGGGGGCTCAGCAATGAGCAGTTCTTC
TRBJ1-2,.,TRBD1,TRBV3-1/TRBV3-2,CASSQSGQGFGYTF,TGTGCCAGCAGCCAGTCGGGACAGGGGTTTGGCTACACCTTC
TRBJ2-3,.,.,TRBV5-1,CASSPGVTTDTQYF,TGCGCCAGCAGCCCGGGGGTCACCACAGATACGCAGTATTTT
TRBJ1-2,.,.,TRBV11-2,CASSLFFYGYTF,TGTGCCAGCAGCTTATTCTTCTATGGCTACACCTTC
TRBJ2-7,.,.,TRBV27,CASTPRSGLYEQYF,TGTGCCAGCACCCCTCGGAGCGGGCTCTACGAGCAGTACTTC
TRBJ1-1,.,.,TRBV7-8,CASSQFRGRNTEAFF,TGTGCCAGCAGCCAGTTTAGAGGGCGGAACACTGAAGCTTTCTTT